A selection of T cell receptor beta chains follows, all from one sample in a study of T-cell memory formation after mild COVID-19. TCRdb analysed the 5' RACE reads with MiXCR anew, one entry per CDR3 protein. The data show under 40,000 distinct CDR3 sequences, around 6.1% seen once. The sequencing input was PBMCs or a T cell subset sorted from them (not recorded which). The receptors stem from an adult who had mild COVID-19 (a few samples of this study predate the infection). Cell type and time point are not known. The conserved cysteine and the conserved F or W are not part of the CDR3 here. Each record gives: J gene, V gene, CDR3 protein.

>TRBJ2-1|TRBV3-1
ASPGLNEQF
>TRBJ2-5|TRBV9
ASSPQAGGPSRSGTQY
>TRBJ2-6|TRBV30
AWSMDSGANVLT
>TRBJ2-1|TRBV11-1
ASSLAPSGTSEQF
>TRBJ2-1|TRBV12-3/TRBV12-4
ASSLRGQTTYNEQF
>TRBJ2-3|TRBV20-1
SANAGGSTDTQY
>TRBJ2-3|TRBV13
ASSPEVLAGGRTDTQY
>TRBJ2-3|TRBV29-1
SVELGDTQY
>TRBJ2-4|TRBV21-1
ATGTGLAKNIQY
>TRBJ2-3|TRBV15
ATSGLTGGELTDTQY
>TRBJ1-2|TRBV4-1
ASSPTGTSGSYT
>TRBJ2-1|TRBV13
ASSLGLAGSYNEQF
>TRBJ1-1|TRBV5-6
ASSWGQVNTEAF
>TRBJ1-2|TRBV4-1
ASSRDTGYGYT
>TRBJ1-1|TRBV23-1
ASRLQGTEAF
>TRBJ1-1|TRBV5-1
ASSLRTGNTEAF
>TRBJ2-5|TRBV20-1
SAMPLAGAQETQY
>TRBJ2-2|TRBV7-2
ASSLEGRLNTGELF
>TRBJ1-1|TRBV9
ASNRGDPGEAEAF
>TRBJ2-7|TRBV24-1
ATSRGQAYEQY
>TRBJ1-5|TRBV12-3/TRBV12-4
ASSTGVNQPQH
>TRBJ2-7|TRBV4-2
ASSQDHLRSSYEQY
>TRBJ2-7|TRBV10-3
AISEAGTSGNYEQY
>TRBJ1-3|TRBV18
ASSPSGTGPVDGSGNTIY
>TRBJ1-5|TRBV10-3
AISNQKDSSNQPQH
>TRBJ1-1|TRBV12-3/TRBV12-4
ASSLIRVEAF
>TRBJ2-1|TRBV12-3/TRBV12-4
ASSLAGQGAYNEQF
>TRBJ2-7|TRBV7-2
ASSSPNGRDEQY
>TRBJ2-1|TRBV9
ASSVVRGGRISEQF
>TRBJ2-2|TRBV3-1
ASSQESLAGVTGELF
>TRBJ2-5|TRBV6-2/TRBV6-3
ASIRGLVGETQY
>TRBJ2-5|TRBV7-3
ASSLAAGTGETQY
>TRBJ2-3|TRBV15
ATSNNRGEGADTQY
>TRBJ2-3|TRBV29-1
SGGVAGGTDTQY
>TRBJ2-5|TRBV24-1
ATSDHPGRAGEETQY
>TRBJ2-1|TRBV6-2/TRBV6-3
ASSEAGVGPNEQF
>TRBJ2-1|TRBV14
ASSHWTAYNEQF
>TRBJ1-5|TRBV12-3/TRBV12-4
ASSFKGGNQPQH
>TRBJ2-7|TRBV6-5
ASRYSGKTYEQY
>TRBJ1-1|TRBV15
ATSAGRGGYTEAF
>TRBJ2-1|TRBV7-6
ASSRYNEQF